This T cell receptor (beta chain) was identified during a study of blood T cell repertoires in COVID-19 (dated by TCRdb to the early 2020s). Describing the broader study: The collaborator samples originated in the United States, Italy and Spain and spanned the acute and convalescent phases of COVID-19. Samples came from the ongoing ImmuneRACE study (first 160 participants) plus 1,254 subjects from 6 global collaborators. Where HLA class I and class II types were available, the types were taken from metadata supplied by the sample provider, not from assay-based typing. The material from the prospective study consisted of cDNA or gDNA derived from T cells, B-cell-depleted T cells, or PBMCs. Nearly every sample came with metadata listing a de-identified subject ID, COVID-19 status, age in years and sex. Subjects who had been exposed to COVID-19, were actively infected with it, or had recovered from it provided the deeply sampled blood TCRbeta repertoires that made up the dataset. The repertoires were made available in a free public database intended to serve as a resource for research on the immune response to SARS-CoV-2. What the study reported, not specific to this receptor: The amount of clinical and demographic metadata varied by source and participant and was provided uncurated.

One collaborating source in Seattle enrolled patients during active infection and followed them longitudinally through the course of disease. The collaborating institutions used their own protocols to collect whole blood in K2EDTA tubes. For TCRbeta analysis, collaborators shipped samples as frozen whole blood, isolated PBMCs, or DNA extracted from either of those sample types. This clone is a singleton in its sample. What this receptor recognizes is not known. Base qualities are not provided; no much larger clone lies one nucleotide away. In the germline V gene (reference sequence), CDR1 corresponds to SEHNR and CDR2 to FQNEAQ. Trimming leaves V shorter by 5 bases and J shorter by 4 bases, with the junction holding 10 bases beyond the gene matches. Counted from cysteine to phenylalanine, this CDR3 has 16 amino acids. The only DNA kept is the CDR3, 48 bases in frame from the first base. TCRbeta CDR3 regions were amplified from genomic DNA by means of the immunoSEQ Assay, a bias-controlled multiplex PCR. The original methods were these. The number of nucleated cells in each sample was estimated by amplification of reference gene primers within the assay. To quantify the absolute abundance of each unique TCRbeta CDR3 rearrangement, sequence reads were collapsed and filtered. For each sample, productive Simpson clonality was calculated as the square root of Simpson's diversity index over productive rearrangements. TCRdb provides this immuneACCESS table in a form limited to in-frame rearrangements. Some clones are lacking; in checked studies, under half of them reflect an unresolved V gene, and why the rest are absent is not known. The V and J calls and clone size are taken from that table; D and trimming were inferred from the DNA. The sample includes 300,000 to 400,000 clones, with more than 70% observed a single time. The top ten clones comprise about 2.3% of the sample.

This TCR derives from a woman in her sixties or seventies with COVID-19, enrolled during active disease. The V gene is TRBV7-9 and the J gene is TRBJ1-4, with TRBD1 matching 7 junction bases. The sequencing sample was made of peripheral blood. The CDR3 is CASSRSGGRSNEKLFF. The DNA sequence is TGTGCCAGCAGCCGCTCAGGGGGACGGAGTAATGAAAAACTGTTTTTT.